These 12 T cell receptor beta chains originate from one sample sequenced in a study of blood T cell repertoires in COVID-19. The method was immunoSEQ multiplex PCR; TCRdb's version includes in-frame clones alone and lacks a portion of them. The table lists 300,000 or so clones, around 88% of them singletons. The sequencing sample was made of peripheral blood. These receptors originate from a woman aged 30 to 39 who had recovered from COVID-19.

In its sample, this clone was seen a few times. V usage is TRBV28 and J usage is TRBJ2-7; weak D call: TRBD2 (6 bases). The CDR3 loop spans 14 amino acids. V was cut by 10 bases and J by 7 bases, with 23 bases left in between. Germline V gives CDR1 MDHEN, CDR2 SYDVKM. The CDR3, as DNA: TGTGCCATAAATTCCGGGACTCCGATAAAAGAGCAGTACTTC. Its protein is CAINSGTPIKEQYF.

The gene calls are TRBV3-1 (or the pseudogene TRBV3-2) and TRBJ2-1; D gene uncertain. The CDR3 is 13 residues long. Germline assignment: CDR1 LGHDT and CDR2 YNNKEL (reference sequence). V lost 0 bases to trimming and J lost 7 bases, with 7 bases between them. The CDR3 nucleotides are TGTGCCAGCAGCCAAGACACGGTTAATGAGCAGTTCTTC. Translated, it gives CASSQDTVNEQFF.

V is TRBV19 and J is TRBJ1-5, with D possibly matching TRBD1 (5 bases). Trimming cost V 0 bases and J 0 bases, with 12 bases left between them. Germline V gene data show CDR1 as LNHDA and CDR2 as SQIVND (reference sequence). This CDR3 is 17 amino acids long. The CDR3 DNA sequence: TGTGCCAGTAGTATAGATCTAAGGGGAAATAGCAATCAGCCCCAGCATTTT. It yields the protein CASSIDLRGNSNQPQHF.

The chain recombines TRBV9 with TRBJ1-4; 7 bases line up with TRBD1. Per germline, CDR1 SGDLS and CDR2 YYNGEE. The CDR3 covers 15 residues. V shed 4 bases, J shed 5 bases, and the junction held 8 bases outside the gene matches. CDR3 amino acids: CASSSTGQINEKLFF. CDR3 DNA: TGTGCCAGCAGCTCCACGGGACAGATAAATGAAAAACTGTTTTTT.

This clone was seen only a few times. CDR3 sequence: CASSYGLGTGAYTEAFF. Written as DNA, the CDR3 is TGTGCCAGCAGTTATGGGTTAGGAACAGGGGCGTACACTGAAGCTTTCTTT. This chain uses TRBV5-5 with TRBJ1-1; 7 bases are shared with TRBD1. CDR3 length: 17 residues. CDR1 and CDR2 (germline): SGHKS, YYEKEE (reference sequence). V shed 5 bases and J 3 bases; nucleotides not matched to a gene: 16.

The gene calls are TRBV6-5 and TRBJ1-4; weak D call: TRBD1 (6 bases). V was clipped by 2 bases and J by 1 base, with 11 bases between them. The CDR3 totals 16 residues. Germline CDR1 and CDR2: MNHEY and SVGAGI. The CDR3 DNA follows: TGTGCCAGCAGTTACCGAGGGGGGGAAACTAATGAAAAACTGTTTTTT. Encoded protein: CASSYRGGETNEKLFF.

This clone was observed a single time. CDR3 loop: CASSLNTGELFF. For the CDR3, the DNA is TGTGCCAGCAGCCTGAACACCGGGGAGCTGTTTTTT. The chain links TRBV7-6 to TRBJ2-2, with D unclear. Germline V gene sequence: CDR1 SGHVS, CDR2 FNYEAQ. The CDR3 is made up of 12 amino acids. The V and J ends lost 5 bases and 1 base respectively, with 2 bases between them.

The rearrangement links TRBV11-2 to TRBJ1-5; D remains unclear. CDR3 size: 13 residues. Germline V lookup: CDR1 SGHAT, CDR2 FQNNGV. V was trimmed by 5 bases and J by 7 bases, leaving 12 bases between them. CDR3 residues: CASSHLSEQPQHF. CDR3 in DNA: TGTGCCAGCAGCCACCTTTCGGAGCAGCCCCAGCATTTT.

This clone was found once. The genes are TRBV11-3 and TRBJ2-3, with TRBD1 matching 7 bases. This CDR3 is 15 amino acids long. With 4 bases clipped from V and 5 bases from J, the junction kept 9 bases outside the gene matches. Germline CDR1 is SGHNT and CDR2 is YENEEA. This CDR3 reads CASSSGGTERDTQYF. DNA of the CDR3: TGTGCCAGCAGCTCCGGTGGGACAGAACGAGATACGCAGTATTTT.

This rearrangement joins TRBV6-5 to TRBJ1-5; a possible D gene is TRBD1 (5 bases). This CDR3 has 13 amino acids. Germline V lookup: CDR1 MNHEY, CDR2 SVGAGI. V was shortened by 5 bases and J by 4 bases, with 9 bases between the two germline ends. CDR3 sequence (DNA): TGTGCCAGCAGTAACCGACAGAATCAGCCCCAGCATTTT. Amino acids: CASSNRQNQPQHF.

This clone showed up just a few times. The chain combines TRBV30 with TRBJ1-1, with TRBD1 matching 7 bases. V trimming: 5 bases; J trimming: 5 bases; junction bases outside the gene matches: 8. CDR1 and CDR2 (germline): GTSNPN, SVGIG (reference sequence). CDR3 length equals 13 residues. DNA of the CDR3: TGTGCCTGGGCCGCCTCAGGGGGGACTGAAGCTTTCTTT. It codes for CAWAASGGTEAFF.

This clone turned up a few times. The chain employs TRBV4-2 and TRBJ1-2; D is undetermined. The CDR3 spans 19 residues. CDR1 is LGHNA, CDR2 YNFKEQ, per germline. Trimming pared 2 bases from V and 4 bases from J, leaving 26 bases between. The CDR3 loop reads CASSQNRSPTVTAGYGYTF. The CDR3 DNA follows: TGTGCCAGCAGCCAAAATCGGTCCCCTACCGTGACGGCGGGCTATGGCTACACCTTC.